The following is a T cell receptor beta chain sequence with its context. The target antigen is unknown. CDR3 length: 14 amino acids. The V gene's germline CDR1 is MNHEY and CDR2 SMNVEV (reference sequence). V was clipped by 7 bases and J by 0 bases, with 13 bases between them. The data derive from a study of response to subunit inactivated influenza vaccine. MiXCR, run by TCRdb on the RT-PCR reads, gives a single entry per CDR3 protein. The sample consists of 500,000 to 600,000 distinct CDR3 sequences, around 15% of them appearing once. Study-wide points: Authors suggested each seasonal flu vaccination may recruit only limited numbers of new T cells.

The V call is TRBV27, the J call TRBJ2-7; no reliable D call. Sample: PBMCs from blood, taken about 12 days after vaccination. This receptor was taken from a man aged 50 or older who received an inactivated influenza vaccine. CDR3 residues: CASMSTVSSYEQYF. CDR3 nucleotide sequence: TGTGCCAGCATGTCTACGGTCAGCTCCTACGAGCAGTACTTC.